The 24 T cell receptor beta chains below come from one sample, sequenced in a study of T-cell reconstitution after alpha-beta-depleted transplantation in children. It was with unique molecular identifiers that the TCRbeta library was prepared. TCRdb reprocessed the PCR reads via MiXCR and lists one record per CDR3 protein. The repertoire holds about 440,000 distinct CDR3 sequences, with about 40% as singletons. Sample: PBMCs, taken before TCRalphabeta/CD19-depleted stem cell transplant. The source of these receptors is a girl aged 2-10 years with aplastic anemia, due to receive a stem cell transplant.

This clonotype occurred a few times. The V gene is TRBV4-1, the J gene TRBJ1-4, with D unresolved. The germline V gene encodes CDR1 MGHRA and CDR2 YSYEKL. There are 15 residues in the CDR3. Trimming removed 0 bases from V and 5 bases from J, with 10 bases in between. CDR3 residues: CASSQDRGGNEKLFF. In DNA, the CDR3 is TGCGCCAGCAGCCAAGATCGAGGAGGGAATGAAAAACTGTTTTTT.

This clonotype was counted at least ten times. The chain recombines TRBV6-5 with TRBJ2-3, with D possibly being TRBD2 (5 bases). Trimming removed 5 bases at V and 4 bases at J, with 19 bases between. Germline loops: CDR1 MNHEY, CDR2 SVGAGI. The CDR3 runs to 16 residues. DNA of the CDR3: TGTGCCAGCAGTAACATCGGAATTACGAGGGCAGATACGCAGTATTTT. Translation: CASSNIGITRADTQYF.

This chain connects TRBV29-1 to TRBJ2-1; no reliable D call. Germline CDR1 reads SQVTM; CDR2 reads ANQGSEA. This CDR3 spans 12 amino acids. Deletions cut 0 bases from V and 6 bases from J, with 6 bases between. In DNA, the CDR3 is TGCAGCGTTGAAGAGACTGTCAATGAGCAGTTCTTC. It translates to CSVEETVNEQFF.

This clonotype has only a few counts. The J gene is TRBJ2-7, the V gene TRBV20-1; 9 nucleotides agree with TRBD2. The germline gives CDR1 DFQATT, CDR2 SNEGSKA (reference sequence). This CDR3 comprises 14 residues. Unmatched junction bases numbered 3, after V lost 1 base and J lost 2 bases. CDR3 DNA sequence: TGCAGTGCTAGAGGTAGCGGGGGCCCCTACGAGCAGTACTTC. Translating it yields CSARGSGGPYEQYF.

J is TRBJ2-7 and V is TRBV7-6; 14 nucleotides align to TRBD2. This CDR3 is built from 17 residues. The germline gives CDR1 SGHVS, CDR2 FNYEAQ. V shed 1 base, J shed 5 bases, and the junction held 7 bases outside the gene matches. CDR3 sequence: CASSLGLAGGPYDEQYF. The CDR3 DNA is TGTGCCAGCAGCTTAGGACTAGCGGGGGGGCCGTACGACGAGCAGTACTTC.

This clonotype occurred many times. The chain combines TRBV24-1 with TRBJ2-7; 7 nucleotides line up with TRBD1. The J segment lost 0 bases and the V segment lost 3 bases, leaving 4 bases of the junction unmatched. The CDR3 loop spans 15 amino acids. Germline-derived CDR1 and CDR2 are KGHDR and SFDVKD. CDR3 residues: CATSDPRDSSYEQYF. The DNA of the CDR3 is TGTGCCACCAGTGATCCTCGGGACAGCTCCTACGAGCAGTACTTC.

V and J are TRBV6-2 or TRBV6-3 and TRBJ2-1; D perhaps matches TRBD1 (5 bases). CDR3 length equals 13 residues. Germline V gene lookup returns CDR1 MNHEY and CDR2 SVGEGT. Trimming removed 2 bases at V and 8 bases at J, with 10 bases between. In DNA, the CDR3 is TGTGCCAGCAGTTACCCTGGGGCCCATGAGCAGTTCTTC. It codes for CASSYPGAHEQFF.

The chain is built from TRBV2 and TRBJ2-3; D is undetermined. The CDR3 runs 12 residues. Trimming took off 7 bases at V and 1 base at J, with 6 bases between the two ends. Per the germline V gene, CDR1 is SNHLY and CDR2 is FYNNEI. The CDR3 is CASNHGTDTQYF. CDR3 DNA sequence: TGTGCCAGCAATCATGGCACAGATACGCAGTATTTT.

This clonotype turned up a few times. V gene TRBV7-6 combines with J gene TRBJ2-5; D is possibly TRBD2 (6 bases). V lost 4 bases to trimming and J lost 4 bases, with 13 bases between them. The CDR3 sequence is 14 residues long. The germline gives CDR1 SGHVS, CDR2 FNYEAQ. CDR3 residues: CASSSLWDLETQYF. The CDR3 coding sequence is TGTGCCAGCAGCTCCTTGTGGGACTTAGAGACCCAGTACTTC.

Turning to this clonotype: A read error is possible here, since a much larger clone lies one base away. This chain uses TRBV28 with TRBJ2-1; perhaps TRBD2 as D (5 bases). Germline V CDR1 and CDR2: MDHEN, SYDVKM. V was clipped by 4 bases and J by 7 bases, with 17 bases between them. The CDR3 loop spans 15 amino acids. DNA of the CDR3: TGTGCCAGCAGTTCGTCGGACGAGCGGTGGAATGAGCAGTTCTTC. Amino acids: CASSSSDERWNEQFF. The entire variable domain, with the rest obtained from reference TRBV28 and TRBJ2-1, is as follows: DVKVTQSSRYLVKRTGEKVFLECVQDMDHENMFWYRQDPGLGLRLIYFSYDVKMKEKGDIPEGYSVSREKKERFSLILESASTNQTSMYLCASSSSDERWNEQFFGPGTRLTVL.

This clonotype was recorded at least ten times. A read error may explain this, as a much larger clone is one base away. The rearrangement joins TRBV7-2 to TRBJ2-5; D is uncertain. The CDR3 length is 10 residues. Germline V gives CDR1 SGHTA, CDR2 FQGNSA. Trimming cost V 5 bases and J 3 bases, with 1 base left between them. DNA for the CDR3: TGTGCCAGCAGCAAAGAGACCCAGTACTTC. Translated, it gives CASSKETQYF.

This clonotype was picked up many times. This rearrangement joins TRBV5-1 to TRBJ2-7, with 12 bases that match TRBD1. The germline V gene has CDR1 SGHRS and CDR2 YFSETQ. The CDR3 runs to 15 residues. V was clipped by 2 bases and J by 5 bases; unmatched bases: 5. In DNA, the CDR3 is TGCGCCAGCAGCTTTCCGGGACAGGGGGCCAACGAGCAGTACTTC. Amino acids: CASSFPGQGANEQYF.

The CDR3 loop reads CSASSGTGRSGANVLTF. Written as DNA, the CDR3 is TGCAGTGCTAGCTCCGGGACAGGGCGCTCTGGGGCCAACGTCCTGACTTTC. This sequence joins TRBV20-1 and TRBJ2-6; 9 bases agree with TRBD1. CDR1 is DFQATT and CDR2 is SNEGSKA in the germline V gene (reference sequence). The CDR3 loop spans 17 amino acids. The ends lost 3 bases at V and 0 bases at J; junction bases unmatched: 6.

This clonotype was found many times. V usage is TRBV5-1 and J usage is TRBJ1-4; D not certain. The CDR3 contains 16 residues. V was shortened by 1 base and J by 6 bases, with 16 bases between the two germline ends. CDR1 is SGHRS and CDR2 is YFSETQ in the germline V gene. For the CDR3, the DNA is TGCGCCAGCAGCTTGACCCCCCGAGTGGCGGATGAAAAACTGTTTTTT. This codes for CASSLTPRVADEKLFF. The whole variable domain, filled in from reference TRBV5-1 and TRBJ1-4, reads KAGVTQTPRYLIKTRGQQVTLSCSPISGHRSVSWYQQTPGQGLQFLFEYFSETQRNKGNFPGRFSGRQFSNSRSEMNVSTLELGDSALYLCASSLTPRVADEKLFFGSGTQLSVL.

The chain employs TRBV5-5 and TRBJ2-2; 8 positions agree with TRBD1. The germline CDR1 and CDR2 sequences are SGHKS and YYEKEE (reference sequence). The CDR3 length is 16 residues. Losses at the gene ends were 1 base for V and 10 bases for J; bases not matched to a gene: 12. The CDR3 DNA is TGTGCCAGCAGCTTGAGGCCGGGACAGGTCTCTCTGGAGCTGTTTTTT. Protein sequence: CASSLRPGQVSLELFF.

This clonotype showed up just a few times. The chain uses TRBV7-2 and TRBJ2-7; D call uncertain. CDR3 size: 14 residues. Germline CDR1 SGHTA, CDR2 FQGNSA. The V and J ends lost 3 bases and 2 bases respectively, with 11 bases between them. The CDR3: CASSFLPKTYEQYF. The CDR3 DNA sequence: TGTGCCAGCAGCTTCCTCCCGAAGACCTACGAGCAGTACTTC.

The V gene is TRBV5-1, the J gene TRBJ2-3; a possible D gene is TRBD1 (5 bases). CDR3 length: 14 amino acids. Germline assignment: CDR1 SGHRS and CDR2 YFSETQ. Trimming cost V 0 bases and J 6 bases, with 11 bases left between them. The CDR3 is CASSLDSGADTQYF. The CDR3 nucleotides read TGCGCCAGCAGCTTGGATTCTGGGGCTGATACGCAGTATTTT.

The CDR3 DNA is TGTGCCAGCATGGGTCGAGGACAGCCCCAGCATTTT. Its protein is CASMGRGQPQHF. The chain is built from TRBV6-5 and TRBJ1-5, with D uncertain. CDR1 and CDR2 from the germline V gene are MNHEY and SVGAGI. V was shortened by 7 bases and J by 7 bases, with 11 bases between the two germline ends. The CDR3 contains 12 residues.

This clonotype was seen only a few times. This chain connects TRBV12-5 to TRBJ2-5; D remains ambiguous. The CDR3 contains 11 residues. The germline CDR1 and CDR2 sequences are LGHNT and FRNRAP. The V and J ends lost 4 bases and 7 bases respectively, with 7 bases between them. The CDR3 loop reads CASGSIGTQYF. CDR3 bases: TGTGCTAGTGGTTCGATAGGGACCCAGTACTTC.

V usage is TRBV20-1 and J usage is TRBJ2-5; D gene unclear. V lost 6 bases to trimming and J lost 5 bases, with 10 bases between them. This CDR3 is built from 11 residues. Germline lookup yields CDR1 DFQATT and CDR2 SNEGSKA (reference sequence). CDR3 sequence reads: CSAYLRETQYF. DNA of the CDR3: TGCAGTGCCTACCTACGGGAGACCCAGTACTTC.

This clonotype was seen many times. The chain employs TRBV12-3 or TRBV12-4 and TRBJ2-7; perhaps TRBD2 as D (5 bases). This CDR3 region has 13 residues. V lost 5 bases to trimming and J lost 3 bases, with 11 bases between them. The CDR3 here is CASSNGNNYEQYF. The CDR3 DNA follows: TGTGCCAGCAGTAACGGGAATAACTACGAGCAGTACTTC.

This clonotype has only a few counts. V is TRBV14 and J is TRBJ2-7, with D perhaps TRBD2 (7 bases). The ends were cut back, 2 bases at V and 3 bases at J, with 14 bases in the middle. Germline V gene lookup returns CDR1 SGHDN and CDR2 FVKESK. The CDR3 is 15 residues long. As DNA, the CDR3 is TGTGCCAGCAGCCAATACGGGGGGCCCGTCTACGAGCAGTACTTC. This translates into CASSQYGGPVYEQYF.

This clonotype was observed a few times. The rearrangement uses TRBV2 and TRBJ1-2; the match to TRBD1 covers 7 bases. The V and J ends lost 2 bases and 4 bases, in that order; junction bases with no gene match: 4. The CDR3 covers 14 residues. Germline values: CDR1 SNHLY, CDR2 FYNNEI. The CDR3 region has the DNA TGTGCCAGCAGTGAAACAGGGGCCGGCTATGGCTACACCTTC. This encodes CASSETGAGYGYTF.

The count of this clonotype is one. This chain joins TRBV12-3 or TRBV12-4 and TRBJ2-7, with TRBD1 identical over 9 bases. The CDR3 extends over 15 amino acids. Trimming cost V 6 bases and J 1 base; bases outside gene matches: 7. CDR3 loop: CASRVDRGLSYEQYF. CDR3 in DNA: TGTGCCAGCAGGGTTGACAGGGGGTTATCCTACGAGCAGTACTTC.